This T cell receptor beta chain was sequenced for a study of Graves' ophthalmopathy and Graves' hyperthyroidism. Hyperthyroidism was classified as stable if no ophthalmopathy occurred within 18 months of follow-up. Study results and caveats: Discriminating ophthalmopathy from stable hyperthyroidism, a 13-signature model attained a sensitivity of about 88% and a specificity of 80% to 82%. Detection in blood was also observed for most expanded thyroid clonotypes above 0.001 frequency.

A note on this clonotype: The antigen is not known.

From RNA, the CDR3 regions of TCR beta chains were amplified and sequenced. HTBI primers primed a first-round RT-PCR, and a second-round multiplex PCR followed. TCRdb ran MiXCR on the multiplex PCR reads and lists one entry per CDR3 protein. Among a few hundred thousand distinct CDR3 sequences listed, roughly 20% were seen once. V was trimmed by 8 bases and J by 10 bases, leaving 17 bases between them. The CDR3 contains 12 residues. This rearrangement joins TRBV12-3 or TRBV12-4 to TRBJ1-1; possible D gene TRBD1, 5 bases. This TCR was sampled from a woman under 30 with stable Graves' hyperthyroidism. Sample: peripheral blood. CDR3 region: CASHRRAGGAFF. In DNA form, the CDR3 reads TGTGCCAGCCACAGACGGGCTGGGGGAGCTTTCTTT.